Below, one T cell receptor (beta chain) is given with its context. This sample stems from a study of blood T cell repertoires in COVID-19. Study-level background: There were acute and convalescent COVID-19 samples, and they came from the United States, Italy and Spain. T cells, B-cell-depleted T cells, or PBMCs supplied cDNA or gDNA.

The CDR3 extends over 13 amino acids. V gave up 4 bases and J gave up 8 bases, with 14 bases separating them. In germline, CDR1 is SEHNR, CDR2 FQNEAQ (reference sequence). In the original workflow: Estimates of nucleated cell counts were drawn from the amplification of reference gene primers. TCRdb keeps only in-frame clones here, not all; method: immunoSEQ multiplex PCR. V and J calls and clone size follow that table, whereas D and trimming were derived from the DNA. The sample includes approximately 100,000 clones, about 90% of them seen just once. This chain uses TRBV7-9 with TRBJ1-1; D remains unclear. This receptor was taken from a human donor in a cohort sampled during active COVID-19. Input material: peripheral blood. CDR3 in DNA: TGTGCCAGCAGCTCACCAGACAACCCCGAAGCTTTCTTT. Translating gives CASSSPDNPEAFF.